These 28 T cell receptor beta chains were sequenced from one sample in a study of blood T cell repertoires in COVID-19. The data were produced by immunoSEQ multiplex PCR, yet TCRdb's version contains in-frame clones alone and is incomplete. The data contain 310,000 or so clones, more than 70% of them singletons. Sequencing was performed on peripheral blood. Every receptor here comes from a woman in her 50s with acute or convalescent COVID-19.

The chain's CDR3 is CASSDGTGDEKLFF. CDR3 nucleotides: TGTGCCAGCAGCGACGGGACAGGGGATGAAAAACTGTTTTTT. This chain joins TRBV4-2 and TRBJ1-4; 10 positions match TRBD1. The ends lost 5 bases at V and 6 bases at J; junction bases unmatched: 3. The germline CDR1 and CDR2 sequences are LGHNA and YNFKEQ. The CDR3 extends over 14 amino acids.

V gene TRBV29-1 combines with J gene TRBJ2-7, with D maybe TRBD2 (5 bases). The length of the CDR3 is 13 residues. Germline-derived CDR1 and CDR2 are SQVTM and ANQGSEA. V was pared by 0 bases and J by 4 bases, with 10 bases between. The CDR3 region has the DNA TGCAGCGTTGAAGATCCCGGAGGTTACGAGCAGTACTTC. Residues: CSVEDPGGYEQYF.

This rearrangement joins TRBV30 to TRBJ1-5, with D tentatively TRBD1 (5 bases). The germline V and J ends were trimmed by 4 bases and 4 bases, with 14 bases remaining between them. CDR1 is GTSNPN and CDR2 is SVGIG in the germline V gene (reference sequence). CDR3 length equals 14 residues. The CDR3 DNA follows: TGTGCCTGGACATCAGGTCAGGGTAATCAGCCCCAGCATTTT. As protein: CAWTSGQGNQPQHF. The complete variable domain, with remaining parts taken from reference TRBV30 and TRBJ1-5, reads SQTIHQWPATLVQPVGSPLSLECTVEGTSNPNLYWYRQAAGRGLQLLFYSVGIGQISSEVPQNLSASRPQDRQFILSSKKLLLSDSGFYLCAWTSGQGNQPQHFGDGTRLSIL.

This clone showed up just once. CDR3 DNA: TGTGCCAGCAGCAACAGGAATCAGCCCCAGCATTTT. Amino acids: CASSNRNQPQHF. The rearrangement uses TRBV3-1 (or the pseudogene TRBV3-2) and TRBJ1-5, with D perhaps TRBD1 (5 bases). Trimming removed 5 bases from V and 4 bases from J, with 6 bases in between. The CDR3 has 12 residues. Germline CDR1 and CDR2: LGHDT and YNNKEL (reference sequence).

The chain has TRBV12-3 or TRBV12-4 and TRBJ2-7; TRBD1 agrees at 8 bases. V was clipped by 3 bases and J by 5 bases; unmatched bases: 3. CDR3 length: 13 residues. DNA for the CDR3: TGTGCCAGCAGTTTGACAGGGGCCCACGAGCAGTACGTC. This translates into CASSLTGAHEQYV.

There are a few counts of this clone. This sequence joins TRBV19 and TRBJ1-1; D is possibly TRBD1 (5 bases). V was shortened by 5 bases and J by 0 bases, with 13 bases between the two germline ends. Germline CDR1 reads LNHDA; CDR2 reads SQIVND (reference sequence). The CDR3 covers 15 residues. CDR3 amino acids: CASSPGEGLNTEAFF. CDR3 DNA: TGTGCCAGTAGTCCCGGGGAGGGACTGAACACTGAAGCTTTCTTT. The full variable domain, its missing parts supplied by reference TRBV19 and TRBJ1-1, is DGGITQSPKYLFRKEGQNVTLSCEQNLNHDAMYWYRQDPGQGLRLIYYSQIVNDFQKGDIAEGYSVSREKKESFPLTVTSAQKNPTAFYLCASSPGEGLNTEAFFGQGTRLTVV.

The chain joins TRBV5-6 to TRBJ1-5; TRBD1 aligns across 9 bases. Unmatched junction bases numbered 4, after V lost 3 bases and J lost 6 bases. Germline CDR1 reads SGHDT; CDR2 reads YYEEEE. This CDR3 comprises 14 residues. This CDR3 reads CASSSGTGSQPQHF. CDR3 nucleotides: TGTGCCAGCAGCTCCGGGACAGGGTCTCAGCCCCAGCATTTT.

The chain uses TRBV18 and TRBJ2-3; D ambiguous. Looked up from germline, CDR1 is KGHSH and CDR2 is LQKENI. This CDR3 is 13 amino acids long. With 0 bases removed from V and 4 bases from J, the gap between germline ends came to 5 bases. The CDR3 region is CASSPPSPDTQYF. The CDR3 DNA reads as TGTGCCAGCTCACCACCGAGCCCAGATACGCAGTATTTT.

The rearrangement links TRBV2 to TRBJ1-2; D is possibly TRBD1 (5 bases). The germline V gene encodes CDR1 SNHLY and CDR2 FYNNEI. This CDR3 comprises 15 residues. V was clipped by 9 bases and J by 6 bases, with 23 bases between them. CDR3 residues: CARTEARAGLNGYTF. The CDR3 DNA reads TGTGCCAGGACCGAAGCCCGGGCAGGGTTGAATGGCTACACCTTC.

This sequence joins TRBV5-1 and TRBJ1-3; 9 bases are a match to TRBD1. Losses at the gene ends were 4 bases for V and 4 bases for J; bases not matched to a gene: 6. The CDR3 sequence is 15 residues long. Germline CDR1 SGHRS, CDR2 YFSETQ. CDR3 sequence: CASSQRQGDGNTIYF. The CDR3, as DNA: TGCGCCAGCAGCCAAAGACAGGGGGACGGAAACACCATATATTTT.

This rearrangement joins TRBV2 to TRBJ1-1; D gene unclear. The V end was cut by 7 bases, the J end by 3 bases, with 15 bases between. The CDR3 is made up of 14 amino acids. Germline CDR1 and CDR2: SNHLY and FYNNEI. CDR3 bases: TGTGCCAGCACCGTATTCTCCGGGGACACTGAAGCTTTCTTT. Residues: CASTVFSGDTEAFF.

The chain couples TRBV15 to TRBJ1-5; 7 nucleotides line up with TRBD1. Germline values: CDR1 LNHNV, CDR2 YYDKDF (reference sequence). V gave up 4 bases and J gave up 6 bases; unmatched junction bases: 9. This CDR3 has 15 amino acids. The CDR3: CATSKLNRGSQPQHF. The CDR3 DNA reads TGTGCCACCAGCAAATTAAACAGGGGATCTCAGCCCCAGCATTTT. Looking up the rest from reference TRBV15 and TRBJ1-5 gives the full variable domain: DAMVIQNPRYQVTQFGKPVTLSCSQTLNHNVMYWYQQKSSQAPKLLFHYYDKDFNNEADTPDNFQSRRPNTSFCFLDIRSPGLGDTAMYLCATSKLNRGSQPQHFGDGTRLSIL.

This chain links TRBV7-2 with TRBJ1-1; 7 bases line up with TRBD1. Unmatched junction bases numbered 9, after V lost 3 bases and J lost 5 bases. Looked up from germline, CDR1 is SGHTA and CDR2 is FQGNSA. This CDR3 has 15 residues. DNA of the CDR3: TGTGCCAGCAGCTTGGCGCTTTTACAGGGGACTGAAGCTTTCTTT. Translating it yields CASSLALLQGTEAFF.

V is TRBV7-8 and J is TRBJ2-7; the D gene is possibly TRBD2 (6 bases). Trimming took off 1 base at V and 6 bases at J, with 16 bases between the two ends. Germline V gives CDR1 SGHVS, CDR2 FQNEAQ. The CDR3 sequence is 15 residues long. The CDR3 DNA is TGTGCCAGCAGCTTAGGGGGGACTCTCTTCTCCGAGCAGTACTTC. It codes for CASSLGGTLFSEQYF.

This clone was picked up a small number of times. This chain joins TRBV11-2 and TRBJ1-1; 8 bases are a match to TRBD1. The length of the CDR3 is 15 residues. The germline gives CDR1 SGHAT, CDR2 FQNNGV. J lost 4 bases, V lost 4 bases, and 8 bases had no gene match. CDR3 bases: TGTGCCAGCAGCTCCACCAGGGGGCGGGTCACTGAAGCTTTCTTT. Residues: CASSSTRGRVTEAFF.

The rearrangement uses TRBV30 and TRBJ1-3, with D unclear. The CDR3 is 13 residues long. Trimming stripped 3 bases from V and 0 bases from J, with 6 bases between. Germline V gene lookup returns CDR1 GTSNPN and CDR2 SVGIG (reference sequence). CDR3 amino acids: CAWRSSSGNTIYF. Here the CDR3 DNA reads TGTGCCTGGAGGTCCAGCTCTGGAAACACCATATATTTT.

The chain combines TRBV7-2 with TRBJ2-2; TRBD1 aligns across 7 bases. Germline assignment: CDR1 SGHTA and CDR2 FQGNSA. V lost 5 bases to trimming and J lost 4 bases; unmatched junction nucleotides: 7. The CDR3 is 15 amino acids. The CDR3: CASSRGQSATGELFF. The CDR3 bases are TGTGCCAGCAGCCGGGGACAGTCGGCCACCGGGGAGCTGTTTTTT.

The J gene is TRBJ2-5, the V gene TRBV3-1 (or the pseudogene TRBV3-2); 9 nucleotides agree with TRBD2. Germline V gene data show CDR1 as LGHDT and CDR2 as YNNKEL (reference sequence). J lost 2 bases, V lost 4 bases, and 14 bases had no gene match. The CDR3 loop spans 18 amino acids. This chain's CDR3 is CASSPGLAGGRLQETQYF. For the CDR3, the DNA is TGTGCCAGCAGCCCAGGACTGGCGGGGGGGCGATTGCAAGAGACCCAGTACTTC.

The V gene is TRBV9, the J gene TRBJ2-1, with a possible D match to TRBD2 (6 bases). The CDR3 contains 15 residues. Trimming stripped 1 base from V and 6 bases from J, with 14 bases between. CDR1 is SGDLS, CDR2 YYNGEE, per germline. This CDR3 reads CASSVSSGFSNEQFF. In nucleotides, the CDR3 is TGTGCCAGCAGCGTATCGAGCGGGTTCTCCAATGAGCAGTTCTTC.

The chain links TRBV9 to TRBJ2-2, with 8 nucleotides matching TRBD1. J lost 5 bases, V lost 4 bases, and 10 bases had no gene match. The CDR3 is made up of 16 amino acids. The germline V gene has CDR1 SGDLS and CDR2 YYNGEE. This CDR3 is CASSIGAGGETGELFF. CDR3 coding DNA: TGTGCCAGCAGCATTGGGGCAGGGGGCGAGACCGGGGAGCTGTTTTTT.

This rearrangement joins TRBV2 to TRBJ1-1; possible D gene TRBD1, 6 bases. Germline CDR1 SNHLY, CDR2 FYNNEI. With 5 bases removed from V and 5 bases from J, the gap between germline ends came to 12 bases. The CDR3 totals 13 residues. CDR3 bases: TGTGCCAGCAGTTCAGGGGATAGAACTGAAGCTTTCTTT. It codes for CASSSGDRTEAFF.

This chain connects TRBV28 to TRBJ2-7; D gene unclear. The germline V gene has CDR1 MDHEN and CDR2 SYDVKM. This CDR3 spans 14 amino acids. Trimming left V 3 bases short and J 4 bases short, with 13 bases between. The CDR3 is CASSLSGRLYEQYV. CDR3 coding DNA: TGTGCCAGCAGTTTGTCTGGCAGGCTATACGAGCAGTACGTC.

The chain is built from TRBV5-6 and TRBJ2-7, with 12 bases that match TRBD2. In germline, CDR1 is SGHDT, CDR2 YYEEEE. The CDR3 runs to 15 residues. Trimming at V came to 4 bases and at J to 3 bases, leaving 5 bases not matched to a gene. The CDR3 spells CASSPRTSGNYEQYF. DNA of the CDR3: TGTGCCAGCAGCCCCCGGACTAGCGGGAACTACGAGCAGTACTTC.

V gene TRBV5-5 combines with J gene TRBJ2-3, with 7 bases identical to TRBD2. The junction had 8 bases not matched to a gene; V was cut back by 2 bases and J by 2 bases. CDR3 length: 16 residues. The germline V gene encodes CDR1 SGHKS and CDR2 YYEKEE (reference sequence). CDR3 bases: TGTGCCAGCAGCTTAGGCCTAGCGGCCTCCACAGATACGCAGTATTTT. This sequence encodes CASSLGLAASTDTQYF.

CDR3 DNA sequence: TGTGCCAGCAGCTTAGCGATTGCAGGGGCTGGCAATCAGCCCCAGCATTTT. This encodes CASSLAIAGAGNQPQHF. The chain is built from TRBV7-2 and TRBJ1-5, with D perhaps TRBD1 (6 bases). The V gene's germline CDR1 is SGHTA and CDR2 FQGNSA. Deletions cut 0 bases from V and 2 bases from J, with 14 bases between. There are 17 residues in the CDR3.

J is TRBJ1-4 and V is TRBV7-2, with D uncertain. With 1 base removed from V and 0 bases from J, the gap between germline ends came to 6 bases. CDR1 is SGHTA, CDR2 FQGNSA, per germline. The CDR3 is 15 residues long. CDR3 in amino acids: CASSLDGATNEKLFF. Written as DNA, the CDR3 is TGTGCCAGCAGCTTAGACGGTGCAACTAATGAAAAACTGTTTTTT.

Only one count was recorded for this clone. In nucleotides, the CDR3 is TGTGCCATTTATAGCGGGGAAAACACCGGGGAGCTGTTTTTT. As protein: CAIYSGENTGELFF. This chain uses TRBV10-3 with TRBJ2-2, with TRBD2 identical over 8 bases. This CDR3 has 14 residues. CDR1 is ENHRY, CDR2 SYGVKD, per germline. V shed 9 bases and J 2 bases; nucleotides not matched to a gene: 5.

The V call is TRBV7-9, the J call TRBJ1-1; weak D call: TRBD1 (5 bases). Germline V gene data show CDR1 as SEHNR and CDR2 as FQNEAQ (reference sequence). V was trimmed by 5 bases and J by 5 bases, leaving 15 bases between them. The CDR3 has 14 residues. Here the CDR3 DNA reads TGTGCCAGCAGCGTAGGTGGGGCTGGGACTGAAGCTTTCTTT. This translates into CASSVGGAGTEAFF.